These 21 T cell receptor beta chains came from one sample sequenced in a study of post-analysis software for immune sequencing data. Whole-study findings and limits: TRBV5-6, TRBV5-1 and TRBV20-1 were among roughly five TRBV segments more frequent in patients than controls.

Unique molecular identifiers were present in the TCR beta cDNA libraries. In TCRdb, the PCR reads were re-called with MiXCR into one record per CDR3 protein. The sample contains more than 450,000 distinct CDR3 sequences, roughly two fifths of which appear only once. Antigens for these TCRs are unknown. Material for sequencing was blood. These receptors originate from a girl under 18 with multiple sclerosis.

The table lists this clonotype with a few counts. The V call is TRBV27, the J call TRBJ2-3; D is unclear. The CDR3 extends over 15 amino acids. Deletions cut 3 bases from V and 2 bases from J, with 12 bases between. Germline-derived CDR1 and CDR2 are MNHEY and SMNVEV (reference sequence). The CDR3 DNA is TGTGCCAGCAGTTTGTTGGCAGCACTCACAGATACGCAGTATTTT. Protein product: CASSLLAALTDTQYF.

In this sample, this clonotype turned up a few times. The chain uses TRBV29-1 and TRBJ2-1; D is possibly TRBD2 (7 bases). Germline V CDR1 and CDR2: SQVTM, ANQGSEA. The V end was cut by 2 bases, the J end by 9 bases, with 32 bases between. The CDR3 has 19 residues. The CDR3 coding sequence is TGCAGCGTTGAACAACGAGGCAGCGGGATTTATCGGGGGCGCGGTGAGCAGTTCTTC. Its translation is CSVEQRGSGIYRGRGEQFF.

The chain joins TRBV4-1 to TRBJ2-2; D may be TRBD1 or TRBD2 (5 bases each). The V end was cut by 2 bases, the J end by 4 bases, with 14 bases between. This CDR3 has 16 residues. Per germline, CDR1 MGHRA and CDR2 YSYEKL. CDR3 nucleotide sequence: TGCGCCAGCAGCCAAATCGGGACCCCAGGCACCGGGGAGCTGTTTTTT. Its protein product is CASSQIGTPGTGELFF.

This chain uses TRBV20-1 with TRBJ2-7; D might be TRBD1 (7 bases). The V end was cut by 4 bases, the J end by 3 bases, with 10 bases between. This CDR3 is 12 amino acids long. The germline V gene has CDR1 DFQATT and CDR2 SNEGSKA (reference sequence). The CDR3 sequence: CSATQGGYEQYF. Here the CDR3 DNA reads TGCAGTGCTACCCAGGGGGGCTACGAGCAGTACTTC.

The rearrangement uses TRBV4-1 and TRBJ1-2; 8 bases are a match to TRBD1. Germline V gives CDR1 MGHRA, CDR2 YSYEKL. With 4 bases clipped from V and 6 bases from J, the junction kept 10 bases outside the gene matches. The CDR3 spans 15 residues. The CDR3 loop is CASSPLQGVTDGYTF. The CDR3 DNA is TGCGCCAGCAGCCCCTTACAGGGGGTAACAGATGGCTACACCTTC.

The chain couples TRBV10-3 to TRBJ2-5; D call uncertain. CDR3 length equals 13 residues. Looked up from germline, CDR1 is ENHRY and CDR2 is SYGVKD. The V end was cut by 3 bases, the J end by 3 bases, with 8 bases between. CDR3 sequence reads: CAISDGEKETQYF. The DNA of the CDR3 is TGTGCCATCAGTGATGGCGAGAAAGAGACCCAGTACTTC.

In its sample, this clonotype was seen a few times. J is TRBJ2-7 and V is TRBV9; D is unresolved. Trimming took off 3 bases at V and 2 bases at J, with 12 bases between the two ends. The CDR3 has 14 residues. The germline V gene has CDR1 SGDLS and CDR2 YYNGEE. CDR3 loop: CASSAQWIPYEQYF. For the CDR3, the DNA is TGTGCCAGCAGCGCACAGTGGATCCCCTACGAGCAGTACTTC.

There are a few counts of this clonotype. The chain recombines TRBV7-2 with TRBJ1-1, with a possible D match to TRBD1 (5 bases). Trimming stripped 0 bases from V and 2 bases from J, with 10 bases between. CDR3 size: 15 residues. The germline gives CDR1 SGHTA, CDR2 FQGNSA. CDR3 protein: CASSLAGTDNTEAFF. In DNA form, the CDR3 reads TGTGCCAGCAGCTTAGCGGGGACGGATAACACTGAAGCTTTCTTT.

CDR3 nucleotides: TGTGCCAGCAGCTTAGGTAGCGGGGTCCACGAGCAGTACTTC. This encodes CASSLGSGVHEQYF. The gene calls are TRBV7-9 and TRBJ2-7; 8 positions agree with TRBD2. In germline, CDR1 is SEHNR, CDR2 FQNEAQ (reference sequence). The CDR3 totals 14 residues. With V trimmed by 1 base and J by 5 bases, 4 bases remained unmatched.

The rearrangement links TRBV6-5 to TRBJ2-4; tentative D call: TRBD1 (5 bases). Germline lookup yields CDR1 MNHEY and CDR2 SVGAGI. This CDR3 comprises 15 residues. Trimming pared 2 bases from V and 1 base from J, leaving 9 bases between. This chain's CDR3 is CASSYRGNAKNIQYF. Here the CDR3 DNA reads TGTGCCAGCAGTTACAGGGGCAACGCCAAAAACATTCAGTACTTC.

This CDR3 reads CASTRGGSYNEQYF. The CDR3 DNA follows: TGTGCCAGCACCCGGGGGGGTAGCTACAATGAGCAGTACTTC. V and J are TRBV6-1 and TRBJ2-5, with 8 bases identical to TRBD2. Germline values: CDR1 MNHNS, CDR2 SASEGT. The CDR3 loop spans 14 amino acids. With V trimmed by 7 bases and J by 11 bases, 15 bases remained unmatched.

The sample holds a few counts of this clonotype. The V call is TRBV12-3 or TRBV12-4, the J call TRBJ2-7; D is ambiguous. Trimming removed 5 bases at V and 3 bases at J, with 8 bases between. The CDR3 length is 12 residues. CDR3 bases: TGTGCCAGCAGTCTTCTCGGCTACGAGCAGTACTTC. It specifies CASSLLGYEQYF.

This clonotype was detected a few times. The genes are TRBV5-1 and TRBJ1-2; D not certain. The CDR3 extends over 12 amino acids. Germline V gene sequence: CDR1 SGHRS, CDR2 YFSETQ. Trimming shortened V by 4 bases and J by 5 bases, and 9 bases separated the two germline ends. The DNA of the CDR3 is TGCGCCAGCAGCGCGGGGTTATATGGCTACACCTTC. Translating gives CASSAGLYGYTF.

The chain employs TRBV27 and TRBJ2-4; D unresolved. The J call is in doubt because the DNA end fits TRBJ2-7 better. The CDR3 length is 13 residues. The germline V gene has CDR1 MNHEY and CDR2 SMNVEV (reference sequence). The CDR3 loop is CASSLTAGLEQYF. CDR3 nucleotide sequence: TGTGCCAGCAGTCTAACGGCCGGGCTCGAGCAGTACTTC.

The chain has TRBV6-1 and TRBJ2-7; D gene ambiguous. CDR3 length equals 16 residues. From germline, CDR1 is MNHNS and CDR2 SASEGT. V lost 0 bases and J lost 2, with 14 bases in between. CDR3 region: CASSEAGLSRAYEQYF. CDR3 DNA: TGTGCCAGCAGTGAAGCTGGGTTATCAAGGGCCTACGAGCAGTACTTC.

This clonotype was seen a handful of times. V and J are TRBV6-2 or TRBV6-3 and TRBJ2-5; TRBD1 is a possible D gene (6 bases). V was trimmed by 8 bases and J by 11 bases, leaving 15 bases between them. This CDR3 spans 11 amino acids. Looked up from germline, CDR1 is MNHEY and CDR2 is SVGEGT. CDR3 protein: CASGLAGEQYF. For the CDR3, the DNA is TGTGCCAGCGGGCTAGCAGGGGAGCAGTACTTC.

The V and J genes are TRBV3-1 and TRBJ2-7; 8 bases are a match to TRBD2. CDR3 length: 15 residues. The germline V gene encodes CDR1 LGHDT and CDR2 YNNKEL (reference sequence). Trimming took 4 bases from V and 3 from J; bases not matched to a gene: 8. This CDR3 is CASSLAGGPLYEQYF. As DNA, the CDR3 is TGTGCCAGCAGCCTTGCGGGAGGCCCCCTCTACGAGCAGTACTTC.

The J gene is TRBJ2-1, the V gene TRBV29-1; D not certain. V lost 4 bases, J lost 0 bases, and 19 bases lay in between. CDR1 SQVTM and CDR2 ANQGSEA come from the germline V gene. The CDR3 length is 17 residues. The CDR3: CSVVGGPNFNSYNEQFF. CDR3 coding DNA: TGCAGCGTTGTTGGCGGCCCCAACTTTAACTCCTACAATGAGCAGTTCTTC.

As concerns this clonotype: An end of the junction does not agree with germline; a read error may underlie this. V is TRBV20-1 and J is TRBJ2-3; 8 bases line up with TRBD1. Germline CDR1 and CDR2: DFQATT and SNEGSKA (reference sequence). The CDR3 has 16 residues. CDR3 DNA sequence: TGCAATGCTAGACTACAGGGGGTTCACAGGACAGATACGCAGTATTTT. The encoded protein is CNARLQGVHRTDTQYF.

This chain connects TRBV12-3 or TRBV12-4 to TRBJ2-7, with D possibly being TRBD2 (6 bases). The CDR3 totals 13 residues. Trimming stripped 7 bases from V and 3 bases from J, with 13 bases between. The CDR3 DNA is TGTGCCAGCACCCCGGGAGCGTACTACGAGCAGTACTTC. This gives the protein CASTPGAYYEQYF.

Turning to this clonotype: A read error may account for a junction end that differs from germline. Here the CDR3 reads CSSSLELGQYYGYTF. CDR3 in DNA: TGTTCCAGCAGCTTAGAACTCGGACAGTACTATGGCTACACCTTC. This chain connects TRBV7-9 to TRBJ1-2; a weak D match, TRBD1 (6 bases). Germline V gives CDR1 SEHNR, CDR2 FQNEAQ (reference sequence). The CDR3 has 15 residues.